Described below is a single TCR beta chain sequence and its context. As yet, its antigen is unknown. V was cut by 6 bases and J by 6 bases, with 9 bases left in between. The CDR3 runs to 12 residues. Germline V gene lookup returns CDR1 SGHTA and CDR2 FQGTGA. TCRdb keeps only in-frame clones here, not all; method: immunoSEQ multiplex PCR. This sample yields roughly 100,000 clones, of which 80% to 90% are seen a single time; 44% belongs to the top ten. These data are taken from a study of T cell responses to AZD1222 COVID-19 vaccine. General study points: The donors showed a predominance of white British ancestry and of females, with possible underestimation of clonal diversity.

V is TRBV7-3 and J is TRBJ2-1; D is unclear. This receptor was identified in an adult who received the AZD1222 COVID-19 vaccine. Sequenced here: peripheral blood, sampled 28 days after the second AZD1222 dose. The CDR3 bases are TGTGCCAGCAGGGGTTCCAGCAATGAGCAGTTCTTC. It translates to CASRGSSNEQFF. The entire variable domain, with the rest obtained from reference TRBV7-3 and TRBJ2-1, is as follows: GAGVSQTPSNKVTEKGKYVELRCDPISGHTALYWYRQSLGQGPEFLIYFQGTGAADDSGLPNDRFFAVRPEGSVSTLKIQRTERGDSAVYLCASRGSSNEQFFGPGTRLTVL.